One sample yielded the 20 T cell receptor beta chains listed below, sequenced in a study of immune characteristics of hereditary and idiopathic chronic pancreatitis. Data came from immunoSEQ multiplex PCR; TCRdb stores just in-frame clones and leaves some out. The sample has over 12,000 clones; more than 60% are singletons. The pancreas tissue came from patients undergoing total pancreatectomy with islet autotransplantation. The material sequenced was pancreas tissue with hereditary chronic pancreatitis. These receptors all stem from a human donor with chronic pancreatitis.

V usage is TRBV20-1 and J usage is TRBJ1-1; D gene uncertain. Germline V CDR1 and CDR2: DFQATT, SNEGSKA (reference sequence). The CDR3 loop spans 11 amino acids. Trimming left V 1 base short and J 8 bases short, with 8 bases between. The CDR3 nucleotides read TGCAGTGCTAGAGGTATAGGGGAAGCTTTCTTT. Its translation: CSARGIGEAFF.

CDR3 region: CASSQGVGNPYEQYF. Written as DNA, the CDR3 is TGTGCCAGCAGCCAAGGTGTTGGGAACCCCTACGAGCAGTACTTC. The chain is built from TRBV3-1 (or the pseudogene TRBV3-2) and TRBJ2-7; D remains ambiguous. The germline gives CDR1 LGHDT, CDR2 YNNKEL (reference sequence). The V end was cut by 1 base, the J end by 2 bases, with 12 bases between. This CDR3 is 15 amino acids long.

The chain couples TRBV5-6 to TRBJ1-1, with 8 positions matching TRBD1. Per the germline V gene, CDR1 is SGHDT and CDR2 is YYEEEE. V was pared by 2 bases and J by 1 base, with 1 base of the junction left unmatched. CDR3 length: 14 residues. The CDR3 is CASSFGTGNTEAFF. The CDR3 DNA is TGTGCCAGCAGCTTTGGGACAGGGAACACTGAAGCTTTCTTT.

This clone was counted a few times. The chain combines TRBV7-9 with TRBJ1-5, with TRBD1 matching over 10 bases. J lost 6 bases, V lost 4 bases, and 3 bases had no gene match. Germline V gene data show CDR1 as SEHNR and CDR2 as FQNEAQ (reference sequence). The CDR3 extends over 14 amino acids. This CDR3 is CASSYGQGGQPQHF. In nucleotides, the CDR3 is TGTGCCAGCAGCTATGGACAGGGGGGTCAGCCCCAGCATTTT.

This rearrangement joins TRBV28 to TRBJ1-2; the D is unclear. With 4 bases removed from V and 0 bases from J, the gap between germline ends came to 12 bases. Looked up from germline, CDR1 is MDHEN and CDR2 is SYDVKM. The CDR3 is 15 residues long. In DNA form, the CDR3 reads TGTGCCAGCAGTTCAGCAGGCCTTGCTAACTATGGCTACACCTTC. Encoded protein: CASSSAGLANYGYTF.

This clone was observed a single time. The V call is TRBV28, the J call TRBJ2-1; no clear D gene. Trimming removed 6 bases from V and 0 bases from J, with 6 bases in between. The CDR3 has 13 residues. Germline V lookup: CDR1 MDHEN, CDR2 SYDVKM. CDR3 in DNA: TGTGCCAGCAGGACGGTCTCCTACAATGAGCAGTTCTTC. Translation gives CASRTVSYNEQFF.

The V and J genes are TRBV2 and TRBJ2-5, with D unresolved. Germline V gene lookup returns CDR1 SNHLY and CDR2 FYNNEI. The length of the CDR3 is 14 residues. The V gene lost 3 bases and the J gene lost 0 bases, with 8 bases spanning the gap. The CDR3 DNA sequence: TGTGCCAGCAGTGAGGGGTGGAACCAAGAGACCCAGTACTTC. Its translation is CASSEGWNQETQYF.

The chain combines TRBV7-9 with TRBJ1-1, with D uncertain. Germline assignment: CDR1 SEHNR and CDR2 FQNEAQ (reference sequence). This CDR3 comprises 15 residues. Trimming removed 5 bases from V and 2 bases from J, with 15 bases in between. The CDR3 sequence is CASSPLSGSNTEAFF. In DNA, the CDR3 is TGTGCCAGCAGCCCGCTCTCAGGCAGCAACACTGAAGCTTTCTTT.

The V and J genes are TRBV6-1 and TRBJ2-3; TRBD2 might be the D (6 bases). Germline CDR1 and CDR2: MNHNS and SASEGT. The CDR3 covers 15 residues. V was cut by 1 base and J by 5 bases, with 13 bases left in between. CDR3 sequence (DNA): TGTGCCAGCAGTGAAGGGGGCGGGAATGGAGATACGCAGTATTTT. Amino acid sequence: CASSEGGGNGDTQYF.

The chain links TRBV20-1 to TRBJ2-3; D is uncertain. The germline V and J ends were trimmed by 3 bases and 4 bases, with 11 bases remaining between them. Germline CDR1 is DFQATT and CDR2 is SNEGSKA (reference sequence). This CDR3 contains 13 residues. The CDR3 DNA is TGCAGTGCTAGTCTCGCTGGATCAGATACGCAGTATTTT. Its protein is CSASLAGSDTQYF.

CDR3 bases: TGTGCCAGCAGGCCTAGCGGGACCTACGAGCAGTACTTC. Its translation is CASRPSGTYEQYF. The chain carries TRBV2 and TRBJ2-7; the match to TRBD2 covers 9 bases. The CDR3 length is 13 residues. J was trimmed by 2 bases and V by 6 bases; bases with no gene match: 2. The germline V gene has CDR1 SNHLY and CDR2 FYNNEI.

The rearrangement joins TRBV7-2 to TRBJ2-1, with D maybe TRBD1 (7 bases). V shed 1 base and J shed 2 bases, with 12 bases lying between them. Germline assignment: CDR1 SGHTA and CDR2 FQGNSA. The CDR3 runs 16 residues. CDR3 in DNA: TGTGCCAGCAGCTTAGTAGGAGGGGGCACCTACAATGAGCAGTTCTTC. This encodes CASSLVGGGTYNEQFF.

The chain recombines TRBV5-4 with TRBJ2-2; D is ambiguous. CDR3 length: 12 amino acids. Trimming took off 0 bases at V and 8 bases at J, with 5 bases between the two ends. Germline assignment: CDR1 SGHNT and CDR2 YYREEE (reference sequence). The CDR3 loop is CASSLEVGELFF. The DNA of the CDR3 is TGTGCCAGCAGCTTGGAGGTGGGGGAGCTGTTTTTT.

The chain joins TRBV2 to TRBJ2-5, with D uncertain. The germline V gene encodes CDR1 SNHLY and CDR2 FYNNEI. The CDR3 consists of 13 residues. Trimming pared 8 bases from V and 5 bases from J, leaving 15 bases between. The CDR3 coding sequence is TGTGCCAGCTGTTTCTTGGAAGGGGAGACCCAGTACTTC. Residues: CASCFLEGETQYF.

In regard to this clone: Other DNA sequences of this sample code for an identical CDR3. The chain employs TRBV5-1 and TRBJ1-3, with 10 bases lining up with TRBD1. Germline values: CDR1 SGHRS, CDR2 YFSETQ. V was pared by 0 bases and J by 0 bases, with 9 bases of the junction left unmatched. This CDR3 contains 19 residues. The CDR3 loop reads CASSLGTGGSLSSGNTIYF. CDR3 DNA sequence: TGCGCCAGCAGCTTGGGGACAGGGGGAAGCTTATCCTCTGGAAACACCATATATTTT.

The sample holds one count of this clone. The chain recombines TRBV7-2 with TRBJ2-7, with D maybe TRBD2 (5 bases). The length of the CDR3 is 14 residues. Trimming shortened V by 4 bases and J by 4 bases, and 14 bases separated the two germline ends. Germline V gene data show CDR1 as SGHTA and CDR2 as FQGNSA. The CDR3 loop reads CASSSTKTGYEQYF. In DNA, the CDR3 is TGTGCCAGCAGCTCCACTAAGACGGGATACGAGCAGTACTTC.

This clone appeared a single time. This chain joins TRBV7-2 and TRBJ1-2, with D perhaps TRBD1 (6 bases). The CDR3 spans 14 residues. CDR1 and CDR2 from the germline V gene are SGHTA and FQGNSA. V shed 2 bases and J shed 4 bases, with 11 bases lying between them. CDR3 region: CASSLIKDSYGYTF. CDR3 DNA: TGTGCCAGCAGCTTAATAAAGGACAGCTATGGCTACACCTTC.

The J gene is TRBJ1-5, the V gene TRBV6-1; 8 nucleotides line up with TRBD1. CDR3 size: 14 residues. Germline CDR1 reads MNHNS; CDR2 reads SASEGT. V shed 1 base, J shed 7 bases, and the junction held 3 bases outside the gene matches. DNA of the CDR3: TGTGCCAGCAGTGAAGGACAGGGGTCCCAGCCCCAGCATTTT. Protein product: CASSEGQGSQPQHF.

The rearrangement uses TRBV7-2 and TRBJ2-7; unclear D gene. CDR3 length: 15 amino acids. Trimming stripped 5 bases from V and 6 bases from J, with 20 bases between. CDR1 is SGHTA, CDR2 FQGNSA, per germline. CDR3 protein: CASSHSSGLLGEQYF. The CDR3 nucleotides read TGTGCCAGCAGCCATTCTTCAGGTCTCCTCGGCGAGCAGTACTTC.

This sequence joins TRBV6-1 and TRBJ2-5; D uncertain. This CDR3 is built from 15 residues. Trimming pared 1 base from V and 7 bases from J, leaving 16 bases between. Germline loops: CDR1 MNHNS, CDR2 SASEGT. The CDR3 DNA is TGTGCCAGCAGTGAAGAGGGAATATCCTACTCGACCCAGTACTTC. This sequence encodes CASSEEGISYSTQYF.